This TCR beta chain was captured in a study of identifying expanded T cells in peripheral blood. About this clone itself: What it binds is not known.

General study results and limits: Differentially abundant clones: 1 to 1.5 between replicates, 16.4 at approximately 13 days, less than 20 at four.

Germline lookup yields CDR1 MNHNY and CDR2 SVGAGI (reference sequence). V lost 6 bases to trimming and J lost 6 bases, with 12 bases between them. The CDR3 has 13 amino acids. Sequencing was performed with immunoSEQ multiplex PCR; in TCRdb, only in-frame clones are kept and a portion is missing. This table holds about 91,000 clones, roughly 88% found once. The rearrangement uses TRBV6-6 and TRBJ1-5; the D is unclear. The receptor comes from a person aged 18 to 75 in good health. The sample comprised blood. The CDR3 DNA sequence: TGTGCCAGCAGCCAGGACGAGACTCAGCCCCAGCATTTT. This codes for CASSQDETQPQHF.